This T cell receptor beta chain was identified during a study of immune characterization of retroperitoneal liposarcoma. This CDR3 contains 14 residues. CDR1 is MNHNY, CDR2 SVGAGI, per germline (reference sequence). TCRdb used MiXCR to reprocess the PCR reads, holding one entry per CDR3 protein. The sample includes 6,500 to 7,500 distinct CDR3 sequences, 25% to 30% seen only once; the top ten take about 27%. This receptor was obtained from a female donor with retroperitoneal liposarcoma. The chain links TRBV6-6 to TRBJ2-1; TRBD1 matches at 7 bases. The last part of the DNA fits TRBJ2-5 better; the J call may be wrong. Source material: tumor tissue. The CDR3 region has the DNA TGTGCCAGCAGTTACTCGCGTACAGGGGCGACCCAGTACTTC. Its protein is CASSYSRTGATQYF.